This T cell receptor (beta chain) was sequenced during a study of identical twins (dated by TCRdb to 2016 to 2017). Concerning the study at large: The study deep-sequenced TCR alpha and beta repertoires from monozygotic twins, unrelated adults of various ages and cord blood to test whether fetal clonotypes persist. To rule out contamination, the twin experiments were replicated at different times with different library preparation protocols.

Summary of the overall study and its limitations: Compared with coincidental sharing between unrelated individuals, out-of-frame TCR alpha sequences shared between twins showed an excess of sequences with low generation probability. Zero-insertion analyses could be partly confounded by invariant T cells such as MAIT and iNKT, though diverse VJ usage argued against such confounding for most clonotypes. Excess twin sharing in beta out-of-frame sequences was weaker because fewer shared sequences lowered the signal-to-noise ratio. Abundant cord blood beta clonotypes had fewer insertions, young adult naive repertoires showed a similar but weaker trend, and memory repertoires showed no such trend. In monozygotic twins, out-of-frame TCR alpha sharing was systematically underestimated by recombination models, although the models agreed with sharing between unrelated individuals. Because the same donors could not be followed over many years, the conclusions relied on cross-sectional statistical analysis.

All donors were healthy Caucasians. Three unrelated non-twin adults were also sequenced: a male aged 18 to 30, a male aged 50 to 60 and a female aged 50 to 60. Miltenyi CD45RO+ enrichment and human naive T-cell isolation kits were used to isolate memory (CD45RO+) and naive T cells from PBMC. This clonotype has only a few counts. Its target antigen remains unknown. Base qualities were left out, and no much larger clone turns up one base away. V is shortened by 3 bases, J by 10 bases, and the region joining them spans 10 bases. CDR1 and CDR2 are read off the germline V gene (reference sequence) as DFQATT and SNEGSKA. There are 11 amino acids in the CDR3, from cysteine to phenylalanine inclusive. Of all the DNA, just the CDR3 is kept, 33 bases in frame from base 1. Library prep was done by 5' RACE. The instrument was an Illumina HiSeq 2000. A universal primer binding site was added through template switching, and the final cDNA carried a unique molecular identifier so that TCR cDNA molecules could be counted accurately. Specific primers in the conserved constant-segment region were used to synthesize first-strand cDNA for TCR alpha and beta chains. To control for contamination, each cDNA library was double barcoded with a SMART-Mk sample barcode plus Illumina barcodes. TruSeq adapter sequences, together with Illumina sample barcodes, were added in two successive PCR steps. Sequencing of the TCR alpha and beta cDNA libraries was done on the Illumina HiSeq platform using custom primers. The authors processed their data as follows. MiGEC processed the raw reads to extract unique molecular identifiers, while MiXCR was used to determine the CDR3 positions. For each individual, recombination models were inferred using an EM algorithm with the repgenHMM and IGoR tools. Shared clonotype analysis was performed with the tcR package in R, normalizing sharing by the product of cloneset sizes. To study raw recombination free of thymic and clonal selection effects, out-of-frame nonproductive sequences were analyzed. TCRdb reran the public reads through fastp at Q25 and MiXCR, keeping productive beta chains. Rows matching on CDR3 protein sequence are summarized as one entry with the most common DNA and genes. The V and J calls follow TCRdb's processing rather than the paper's. In all, the sample holds 400,000 to 500,000 distinct CDR3 sequences, and around 18% of those were seen once. The ten most abundant clones make up 9% to 15% of the sample.

The TCR was taken from a man in his fifties or sixties in good health. Recombination connected TRBV20-1 to TRBJ2-1; matching of 6 bases hints at TRBD2 as the D gene. Specimen: naive T cells sorted from blood. The cell subset or site label on this specimen signifies: cells isolated with a human naive T-cell isolation kit. The CDR3 here reads CSARREDEQFF. The bases read TGCAGTGCTAGGCGGGAAGACGAGCAGTTCTTC.